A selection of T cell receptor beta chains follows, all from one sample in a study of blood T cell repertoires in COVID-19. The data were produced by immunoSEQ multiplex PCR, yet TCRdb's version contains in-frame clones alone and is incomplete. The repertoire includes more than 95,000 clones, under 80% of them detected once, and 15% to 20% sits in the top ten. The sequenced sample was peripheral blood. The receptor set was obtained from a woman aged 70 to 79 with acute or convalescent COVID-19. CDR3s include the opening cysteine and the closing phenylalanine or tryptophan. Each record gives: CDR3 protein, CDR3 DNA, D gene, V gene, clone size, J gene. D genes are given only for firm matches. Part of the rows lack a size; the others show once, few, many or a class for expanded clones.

CDR3aa: CASFWPHSLAGTQYF
CDR3nt: TGTGCCAGCTTCTGGCCTCACAGCCTAGCGGGTACGCAGTATTTT
d_gene: TRBD2
v_gene: TRBV5-4
abundance: .
j_gene: TRBJ2-3

CDR3aa: CASSKTGIYGYTF
CDR3nt: TGTGCCAGCAGCAAGACCGGGATCTATGGCTACACCTTC
d_gene: .
v_gene: TRBV2
abundance: .
j_gene: TRBJ1-2

CDR3aa: CASSRQGGNSPLHF
CDR3nt: TGTGCCAGCAGCCGACAGGGCGGAAATTCACCCCTCCACTTT
d_gene: TRBD1
v_gene: TRBV2
abundance: .
j_gene: TRBJ1-6

CDR3aa: CAWSGAGFNTQYF
CDR3nt: TGTGCCTGGAGTGGAGCGGGGTTTAATACGCAGTATTTT
d_gene: TRBD2
v_gene: TRBV30
abundance: .
j_gene: TRBJ2-3

CDR3aa: CASSLSSPPRTEAFF
CDR3nt: TGTGCCAGCAGCCTCTCGTCTCCACCTAGGACTGAAGCTTTCTTT
d_gene: .
v_gene: TRBV28
abundance: .
j_gene: TRBJ1-1

CDR3aa: CASSQTSGGMYEQFF
CDR3nt: TGCGCCAGCAGCCAAACTAGCGGGGGTATGTATGAGCAGTTCTTC
d_gene: TRBD2
v_gene: TRBV4-3
abundance: .
j_gene: TRBJ2-1

CDR3aa: CASSRRTGLREQYF
CDR3nt: TGTGCCAGCAGCCGAAGGACAGGGTTACGCGAGCAGTACTTC
d_gene: TRBD1
v_gene: TRBV14
abundance: few
j_gene: TRBJ2-7

CDR3aa: CASGFGTTTDTQYF
CDR3nt: TGTGCTAGTGGTTTCGGGACAACCACAGATACGCAGTATTTT
d_gene: .
v_gene: TRBV12-5
abundance: .
j_gene: TRBJ2-3

CDR3aa: CASSVDYGYTF
CDR3nt: TGTGCCAGCAGTGTCGACTATGGCTACACCTTC
d_gene: .
v_gene: TRBV2
abundance: .
j_gene: TRBJ1-2

CDR3aa: CASSQATKRRYEQYF
CDR3nt: TGTGCCAGCAGCCAAGCAACAAAAAGGAGATACGAGCAGTACTTC
d_gene: .
v_gene: TRBV3-1/TRBV3-2
abundance: once
j_gene: TRBJ2-7

CDR3aa: CASSLESGGNYGYTF
CDR3nt: TGTGCCAGCAGCTTGGAATCAGGGGGTAACTATGGCTACACCTTC
d_gene: TRBD1
v_gene: TRBV5-4
abundance: .
j_gene: TRBJ1-2

CDR3aa: CASSGQLAATDTQYF
CDR3nt: TGTGCCAGCAGCGGACAACTAGCGGCCACAGATACGCAGTATTTT
d_gene: TRBD2
v_gene: TRBV14
abundance: .
j_gene: TRBJ2-3

CDR3aa: CASSPRGGLVNEQFF
CDR3nt: TGTGCCAGCAGCCCTCGGGGGGGCCTAGTTAATGAGCAGTTCTTC
d_gene: TRBD2
v_gene: TRBV5-8
abundance: .
j_gene: TRBJ2-1